Here is one T cell receptor beta chain with its context. Its antigen is unknown. Cultured CD4+ T cell DNA was sequenced using the Oncomine TCR Beta short-read assay. From the PCR reads, TCRdb called clonotypes with MiXCR, one entry per CDR3 protein. The sample consists of roughly 20,000 distinct CDR3 sequences, over 40% of them appearing once. This sample was taken from a study of vaccination and CD4 T cells after COVID-19. Study information: Overlapping spike peptides of SARS-CoV-2, HCoV-NL63, HCoV-OC43 and HCoV-229E were used, and cells were stimulated with them. Study-wide points: 304 of 307 vaccine-specific clones from convalescent patients were spike mono-reactive. Convalescent patients displayed a median around 86% of reactive clones emerging only post-vaccination.

Stated treatment: roughly 11-day PBMC culture with coronavirus spike peptide pools or control peptides (ViraFEST assay). This CDR3 region has 15 residues. Germline lookup yields CDR1 SEHNR and CDR2 FQNEAQ (reference sequence). V gave up 1 base and J gave up 3 bases; unmatched junction bases: 3. The source of this sequence is a human donor who had recovered from COVID-19. The chain has TRBV7-9 and TRBJ1-5, with 7 bases identical to TRBD1. Source material: CD4+ T cells from blood, cultured in vitro. The CDR3 is CASSLGGQHNQPQHF. CDR3 coding DNA: TGTGCCAGCAGCTTAGGGGGACAGCACAATCAGCCCCAGCATTTT.